Sequencing of this T cell receptor (beta chain) was carried out in a study of T cell repertoires in cytomegalovirus infection. For the study at large: CMV infection and matching HLA type were both indicated by public TCR beta signatures. Study-wide points: It was HLA-C-restricted CMV-specific TCR beta clonotypes that dominated the response ex vivo.

TCRdb analysed the reads with MiXCR anew, one entry per CDR3 protein. The sample lists some 120,000 distinct CDR3 sequences, roughly a third occurring once. Remarks on this clonotype: Antigen specificity is unknown.

Sample: CD8+ T cells from cultured PBMCs, taken from culture after CMV antigen stimulation. This TCR was recovered from a human donor in good health (CMV status not recorded). Some clones in this sample may be carry-over from other donors' samples.

CDR3 protein: CASSLSGTAAYEQYF. The CDR3 bases are TGCGCCAGCAGCCTATCCGGGACGGCGGCCTACGAGCAGTACTTC. The chain links TRBV4-1 to TRBJ2-7; D might be TRBD1 or TRBD2, each matching 5 bases. This CDR3 has 15 residues. The germline CDR1 and CDR2 sequences are MGHRA and YSYEKL. V lost 4 bases and J 2 bases, leaving 15 bases between the germline ends.